This T cell receptor beta chain was obtained from a study of CD8+CD57+ T cells in acquired aplastic anemia (dated by TCRdb to 2017 to 2018). As for the study more broadly: Extracted DNA from sorted CD4+ and CD8+ cells averaged around 3.5 ug, ranging from roughly 0.17 to 30 ug. CD8+CD57+ expansion was defined as frequency above the mean frequency observed in healthy subjects.

The CDR3 measures 12 amino acids from cysteine to phenylalanine. Here the CDR3 DNA is all that survives: 36 bases in frame from base 1. The CDR1 and CDR2 encoded by the germline V gene are MGHDK and SYGVNS. Relative to germline, V is 3 bases shorter and J is 11 bases shorter, with 13 bases between their ends. Study-wide conclusions, independent of this receptor: CD8+ Simpson's diversity did not differ significantly between patients and healthy controls (P=0.060). Although around 30 CD8+ CDR3 sequences were shared by patients and controls, these sequences appeared highly expressed in patients and within the immunodominant clones of patients.

Genomic DNA was used as template for profiling of TCR beta VDJ combinations and CDR3 sequences. An Illumina HiSeq 2000 was used for TCR repertoire sequencing. In the source study's methods: Repertoires were assessed using TRBV/TRBJ rearrangement plots, CDR3 size and DJ length profiles, and Simpson's diversity index. The most abundant DNA sequence in the deep sequencing data was taken as the immunodominant clone. CDR3 amino acid sequences were checked for sharing between subjects and were compared against published repertoires and the VDJdb database. Starting from the raw public reads, TCRdb applied fastp trimming at Q25, assembled clones with MiXCR and retained in-frame beta chains. Every distinct CDR3 protein forms one entry, paired with its most common genes and DNA. The V and J calls and clone size are TCRdb's, not the authors'. The sample table lists a few hundred thousand distinct CDR3 sequences, around 49% of them with a count of one. The ten largest clones take up just under 20% of the sample.

Expansion of CD8+CD57+ cells had been shown by flow cytometry in the patients chosen for sequencing. Every patient had severe acquired aplastic anemia, diagnosed using the International Study of Aplastic Anemia and Agranulocytosis and Camitta criteria. At the time blood was sampled, none of the patients had received any therapy. In this study, sorted CD4+ and CD8+ T cells from the blood of healthy subjects and of severe aplastic anemia patients had their TCR repertoires deep-sequenced. Patients were enrolled under clinicaltrials.gov protocols 00001620, 01623167, 00001397, 00071045, 00081523 and 00961064 in the USA. Ficoll-Paque density gradient centrifugation was used to isolate peripheral blood mononuclear cells. Before DNA was extracted, CD4+ and CD8+ T cells were sorted using either FACS or magnetic beads. Turning to this clonotype: Its antigen is still unknown. No qualities accompany the bases; no much larger clone lies one base away.

The sequenced material came from sorted CD4+, CD8+, or CD8+CD57+ T cells (not recorded which) from PBMCs. The rearrangement combines TRBV25-1 with TRBJ1-1; tentative D gene TRBD1, with 6 bases matching. The receptor was isolated from a human donor with aplastic anemia. The CDR3 region: CASSDNRDVAFF. The nucleotide sequence reads as follows: TGTGCCAGCAGTGATAACAGGGACGTTGCTTTCTTT.